This TCR beta chain was recorded in a study of T cells after yellow fever vaccination. TCRdb reprocessed the 5' RACE reads with MiXCR, giving one entry per CDR3 protein. The table has more than 350,000 distinct CDR3 sequences, 9.5% to 13% seen once. In germline, CDR1 is SGHDT, CDR2 YYEEEE. Trimming took off 4 bases at V and 2 bases at J, with 9 bases between the two ends. The CDR3 is made up of 13 amino acids. This clonotype was detected a few times. What it binds is unknown. Points from the study as a whole: The appearance of a small share of clonotypes in both CD4 and CD8 compartments was observed. Booster samples showed a return of most primary-vaccination clones (approximately 96% CD4, about 85% CD8).

This specimen was PBMCs, taken on the day of the first yellow fever vaccination. The origin of this receptor is a man aged 18-30 years who received the YFV17D yellow fever vaccine. V gene TRBV5-6 combines with J gene TRBJ2-5, with D unclear. This CDR3 reads CASSDDLQETQYF. CDR3 DNA sequence: TGTGCCAGCAGCGATGACTTACAAGAGACCCAGTACTTC. Supplemented by reference TRBV5-6 and TRBJ2-5, the full variable domain reads DAGVTQSPTHLIKTRGQQVTLRCSPKSGHDTVSWYQQALGQGPQFIFQYYEEEERQRGNFPDRFSGHQFPNYSSELNVNALLLGDSALYLCASSDDLQETQYFGPGTRLLVL.